This T cell receptor beta chain was captured by sequencing in a study of spatial heterogeneity in lung cancer (dated by TCRdb to the late 2010s). For the wider study: Donors were 72 patients with early-stage, untreated non-small cell lung cancer from the lung TRACERx cohort. Follow-up PBMC samples were sequenced whenever available, with the median time to follow-up being around 2 years after resection. Beta-chain transcripts were consistently detected in greater numbers than alpha-chain transcripts, which likely reflected higher beta-chain transcript abundance. In the raw uncorrected reads, each unique combination of TCR and UMI appeared more than ten times on average. In non-small cell lung cancer, the study made a quantitative comparison of TCR alpha and beta repertoires among multiple tumor regions, matched nontumor lung and blood. The study linked features of the TCR repertoire to counts of nonsynonymous mutations, which were determined by whole-exome sequencing of tumor tissue. Both alpha and beta chains were TCR-sequenced in approximately 200 tumor regions, under 70 matched nontumor lung samples and approximately 50 PBMC samples obtained at surgery. Here is what the overall study found, with its caveats: Comparisons of baseline and follow-up blood repertoires included only around 14 patients. Confirming at a functional level the hypothesis that regional TCRs recognize regional mutations was considered to require additional single-cell paired TCR alpha and beta sequencing. Ubiquitous expanded tumor TCRs were detected in blood more often at tumor resection than at routine follow-up.

Its CDR3 holds 13 amino acids, cysteine through phenylalanine. Only the CDR3 portion is preserved as DNA: 39 bases, with reading frame beginning at the first base. Looking up the germline V gene (reference sequence) yields CDR1 DFQATT and CDR2 SNEGSKA. The V end loses 1 base and the J end loses 1 base, and a stretch of 7 bases separates them. The library came from 5' RACE. Instrument on record: NextSeq 500. The TCR library protocol attached a unique molecular identifier to each TCR cDNA molecule to allow correction of PCR and sequencing errors. Processing in the source paper ran as follows. TCR identification, UMI-based error correction and CDR3 extraction were performed with Decombinator tools. Expanded TCRs were defined as those above a frequency of 2 per 1,000, corresponding to the top 1% of the tumor frequency distribution. Renyi diversity was computed with the R vegan package after each repertoire had been subsampled 100 times to 5,000 TCRs. CDR3 similarity networks were built from amino acid triplet string-kernel similarity, with CDR3s being connected when pairwise similarity was above 0.82. TCRdb reran the public reads through fastp at Q25 and MiXCR, keeping productive beta chains. Rows matching on CDR3 protein sequence are summarized as one entry with the most common DNA and genes. TCRdb assigned the V and J calls; the authors' analysis was not used. Across this sample there are tens of thousands of distinct CDR3 sequences, with 15% to 20% seen only once. The ten largest clones capture around a fifth of the sample.

This clonotype was found many times. What this receptor recognizes is not known. No much larger clone exists at a distance of one base, and base qualities are not known. What the time point label conveys for this sample: blood at routine non-recurrence follow-up after resection. Whole RNA extracted from tumor and nontumor lung tissue, or from cryopreserved PBMC samples, was used for TCR sequencing without cell sorting. A patient was chosen for TCR sequencing only when enough RNA was available from at least two tumor regions. The chain is made from TRBV20-1 and TRBJ2-5; no D gene call is confident. The receptor comes from a male donor with early-stage non-small cell lung cancer. Material: PBMCs, obtained at follow-up. The CDR3 reads CSARAEVQETQYF. The DNA sequence follows: TGCAGTGCTAGAGCAGAAGTCCAAGAGACCCAGTACTTC.